The clone carrying this T cell receptor (beta chain) came up a few times. Its antigen is unknown. The data belong to a study of CD8 T cells in ankylosing spondylitis. Overall study findings and caveats: A TCR beta motif made of several highly homologous variants seemed typical of ankylosing spondylitis blood.

One entry per CDR3 protein, called by TCRdb with MiXCR from the 5' RACE reads. This sample carries under 550,000 distinct CDR3 sequences, roughly 26% of them seen once, and the ten largest clones take 0.89%. Trimming removed 2 bases at V and 1 base at J, with 11 bases between. CDR1 is LNHNV, CDR2 YYDKDF, per germline (reference sequence). The CDR3 is 15 amino acids. The sample consisted of blood, either unsorted or a sorted T cell fraction (not recorded which). The chain carries TRBV15 and TRBJ2-5; TRBD2 might be the D (6 bases). The sequence was obtained from a male donor with ankylosing spondylitis. CDR3 residues: CATSRREPLQETQYF. The CDR3 nucleotides read TGTGCCACCAGCAGACGGGAGCCACTCCAAGAGACCCAGTACTTC.